The present entry profiles one T cell receptor (beta chain) with its context. Its antigen is not known. The entry originates in a study of vaccination and CD4 T cells after COVID-19. V shed 5 bases, J shed 1 base, and the junction held 7 bases outside the gene matches. The germline V gene encodes CDR1 MNHEY and CDR2 SVGEGT. The CDR3 has 15 amino acids. Noted treatment: roughly 10-day PBMC culture with coronavirus spike peptide pools or control peptides (ViraFEST assay). Sequenced with the Oncomine TCR Beta short-read assay was DNA taken from cultured CD4+ T cells. TCRdb reprocessed the PCR reads with MiXCR, giving one entry per CDR3 protein. The data hold 14,000 or so distinct CDR3 sequences, with approximately 61% observed a single time.

The chain carries TRBV6-2 or TRBV6-3 and TRBJ1-1; 7 positions agree with TRBD1. The TCR comes from a human donor who had recovered from COVID-19. The sample taken for sequencing was CD4+ T cells from blood, cultured in vitro. The CDR3 region has the DNA TGTGCCAGCAGTCCAGGGGGTTGGTGGAACACTGAAGCTTTCTTT. Protein: CASSPGGWWNTEAFF.